This T cell receptor beta chain appears in the sequencing data of a study of T cells in localized non-small cell lung cancer (dated by TCRdb to the early 2020s). Concerning the study at large: Comparing tumors with uninvolved tumor-adjacent lungs, the study looked at the T cell repertoires of fewer than 250 patients with early-stage NSCLC. NSCLC patients had a mean age of approximately 66 years, and more than 120 were male and more than 90 female. The cohort comprised roughly 240 treatment-naïve NSCLC patients with resected, localized lung tumors.

CDR1 and CDR2, looked up from the germline V gene, are SGHTA and FQGNSA. Trimming costs V 2 bases and J 4 bases, and their ends lie 14 bases apart. The CDR3 contains 15 residues, cysteine and phenylalanine counted. The retained sequence is limited to the CDR3, 45 bases, with the frame set at the first base. Here is what the overall study found, with its caveats: A median of 57 of the top 100 tumor clones were detected in paired uninvolved adjacent lung, and around 27 of these tumor clones were also found among the top 100 clones of the paired uninvolved adjacent lung. Higher T cell density in blood was associated with longer overall survival, whereas higher clonality in adjacent lung was associated with shorter survival. Multi-region tumor sequencing was not performed, so intratumor heterogeneity could not be excluded. Because the study design was exploratory, TCR variables were selected using unadjusted p-values without false-discovery rate correction. Uninvolved tumor-adjacent lung showed the highest T cell clonality, higher than tumor, which suggests more focused antigenic responses in the uninvolved tumor-adjacent lung.

Regarding this clone: Its specific antigen is unknown. Per-nucleotide qualities are absent, and no much larger clonotype sits a single base away.

The immunoSEQ Assay was used to sequence TCR beta CDR3 regions from DNA. Turning to the authors' computational methods: To compute T cell density, TCR beta template counts were normalized to usable DNA, which was estimated by amplifying housekeeping genes. The preseqR package was used to estimate richness by extrapolating to 400,000 templates for PBMC samples and to 120,000 templates for tissue samples. Clonality was taken to be one minus Pielou's evenness. Differential abundance testing on productive amino-acid clonotypes, with a minimum total count of 5 and an alpha of 0.1, was used to identify tissue-enriched TCRs. The Jaccard Index and the Morisita Overlap Index were used to measure how much the repertoires overlapped between compartments. TCR beta CDR3s were clustered by GLIPH together with public tetramer-defined viral CDR3s, and at least three viral sequences plus V-gene enrichment were required for viral motifs. TCRdb mirrors the immuneACCESS table, restricted to in-frame sequences. Some clones are absent from its copies; in checked studies, under half trace to an unresolved V gene, and the reason for the others is unknown. For V, J and clone size, that table is used; D and trimming come from the DNA. The sample table contains about 24,000 clones; only one count was recorded for around 82% of them. More than 4.5% of the sample goes to the ten largest clones.

At diagnosis, peripheral blood, uninvolved tumor-adjacent lung and tumor were collected and stored as a combination of fresh-frozen and FFPE material. Blood samples were analyzed as peripheral blood mononuclear cells for TCR repertoire profiling. The sequence came from a man aged 35-69 years with stage II lung adenocarcinoma. Sequenced material: PBMCs, taken before any cancer treatment. Recombination joined TRBV7-2 with TRBJ1-2; the D segment cannot be called with confidence. The DNA reads as follows: TGTGCCAGCAGCTTATCCCCGGTAGAGGCCTATGGCTACACCTTC. This encodes CASSLSPVEAYGYTF.